The rows below give T cell receptor beta chains drawn from one sample of a study of T cell responses to AZD1222 COVID-19 vaccine. Measured with immunoSEQ multiplex PCR; TCRdb has only the in-frame clones, and not every one. The data hold about 150,000 clones, with roughly 87% observed a single time. Material: peripheral blood, obtained on day 0 of AZD1222 vaccination. Source of these receptors: an adult in good health. Each CDR3 is given with its conserved first and last residue. For some rows the clone size is stated as once, few or many, or as a class when expanded; others skip it.

V gene,J gene,clone size,CDR3 protein
TRBV6-1,TRBJ1-2,few,CASSDQGLIGRTF
TRBV27,TRBJ2-1,.,CASSLSRVQEQFF
TRBV10-2,TRBJ2-1,.,CATGSQFF
TRBV4-1,TRBJ1-1,.,CASSRTPGRENTEAFF
TRBV19,TRBJ2-3,.,CASSIQGGTDTQYF
TRBV28,TRBJ2-2,.,CASSLSTGELFF
TRBV7-2,TRBJ2-1,.,CASSSPGYANEQFF
TRBV5-6,TRBJ1-3,.,CASSFDRWSGNTIYF
TRBV7-2,TRBJ2-7,.,CASSLTDLYEQYF
TRBV7-8,TRBJ1-2,once,CASSLGGRQIVSNYGYTF
TRBV30,TRBJ2-7,.,CAWSVGTGFDEQYF
TRBV6-5,TRBJ2-7,.,CASSYSQVHYEQYF
TRBV28,TRBJ1-4,once,CASRRTDLNEKLFF
TRBV10-2,TRBJ2-7,.,CASSGGAYEQYF
TRBV5-6,TRBJ2-7,once,CASSRGTTFYEQYF
TRBV7-8,TRBJ2-1,.,CASSSGGGGPSNEQFF
TRBV3-1/TRBV3-2,TRBJ2-7,.,CASSPTGNEQYF
TRBV6-5,TRBJ2-7,.,CASSIGDSGEQYF
TRBV28,TRBJ1-5,.,CASNPYWGGQSNQPQHF
TRBV7-9,TRBJ1-3,few,CASSLATGFSGNTIYF
TRBV6-5,TRBJ2-2,.,CASSYVRGSTGELFF
TRBV3-1/TRBV3-2,TRBJ1-5,few,CASSQDPSDRGRGQPQHF
TRBV3-1/TRBV3-2,TRBJ1-1,.,CASSRQGGDTEAFF
TRBV12-3/TRBV12-4,TRBJ2-5,.,CASSPPTKGTQYF
TRBV2,TRBJ2-2,.,CASSEYGELFF
TRBV7-2,TRBJ2-5,once,CASSLGGTSGIIQETQYF
TRBV28,TRBJ2-7,.,CASRGGSDEQYF
TRBV30,TRBJ1-6,once,CALTTGNNSPLHF
TRBV5-6,TRBJ1-1,.,CASSFGSITEAFF
TRBV27,TRBJ2-1,.,CASSPLGRGTYNEQFF
TRBV7-2,TRBJ2-5,.,CASSPPPWGPQETQYF
TRBV4-1,TRBJ2-3,.,CASSQVLRGGGNTDTQYF
TRBV30,TRBJ1-1,.,CAWSVEGARGTEAFF
TRBV5-4,TRBJ2-5,.,CASSLTPSGETQYF
TRBV3-1/TRBV3-2,TRBJ2-1,once,CASSQEGKRLDNEQFF
TRBV18,TRBJ1-2,once,CASSPETGLSNGYTF
TRBV3-1/TRBV3-2,TRBJ2-7,.,CASSQDTLAGYYEQYF
TRBV5-1,TRBJ2-3,.,CASSSGLAGSTDTQYF
TRBV11-2,TRBJ2-1,once,CASGTNTPEFF
TRBV18,TRBJ1-3,.,CASSPLSSSGNTIYF
TRBV28,TRBJ2-7,.,CASSPGTSGSVEQYF
TRBV5-1,TRBJ2-7,.,CASSLGTESSYEQYF
TRBV27,TRBJ2-1,.,CASSLSGINEQFF
TRBV19,TRBJ2-3,.,CASSISADTQYF
TRBV5-1,TRBJ1-1,.,CASSLAGVTNTEAFF
TRBV7-9,TRBJ1-4,.,CASSPGEKLFF
TRBV1,TRBJ2-7,.,CTSSQGREGTYEQYF
TRBV2,TRBJ2-7,.,CASSRDQISARYF
TRBV18,TRBJ1-3,.,CASSPIEGAGNTIYF
TRBV5-1,TRBJ2-5,.,CASSGGQGKTQYF
TRBV7-8,TRBJ1-5,.,CASSLSTEPRAPQHF
TRBV6-5,TRBJ2-3,.,CASSYAGGTSTDTQYF
TRBV28,TRBJ1-5,.,CASRQTGGENQPQHF
TRBV9,TRBJ1-1,.,CASSVLTGTLNTEAFF